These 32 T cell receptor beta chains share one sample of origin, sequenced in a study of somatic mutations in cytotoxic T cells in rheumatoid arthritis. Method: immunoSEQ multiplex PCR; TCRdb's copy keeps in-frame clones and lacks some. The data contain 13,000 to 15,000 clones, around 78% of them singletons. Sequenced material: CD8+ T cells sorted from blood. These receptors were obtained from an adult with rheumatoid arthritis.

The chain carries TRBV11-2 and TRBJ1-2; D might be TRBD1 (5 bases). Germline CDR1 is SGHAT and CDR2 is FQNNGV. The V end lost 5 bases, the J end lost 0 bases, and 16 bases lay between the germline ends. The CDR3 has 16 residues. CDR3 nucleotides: TGTGCCAGCAGCGAAGGGGCAGGGTCCCCTAACTATGGCTACACCTTC. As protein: CASSEGAGSPNYGYTF. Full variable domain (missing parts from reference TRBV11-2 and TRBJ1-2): EAGVAQSPRYKIIEKRQSVAFWCNPISGHATLYWYQQILGQGPKLLIQFQNNGVVDDSQLPKDRFSAERLKGVDSTLKIQPAKLEDSAVYLCASSEGAGSPNYGYTFGSGTRLTVV.

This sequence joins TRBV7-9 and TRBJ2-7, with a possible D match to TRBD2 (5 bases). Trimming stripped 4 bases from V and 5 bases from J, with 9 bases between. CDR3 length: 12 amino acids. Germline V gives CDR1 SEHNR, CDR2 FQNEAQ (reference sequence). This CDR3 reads CASSYPGDEQYF. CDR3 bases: TGTGCCAGCAGCTACCCCGGGGACGAGCAGTACTTC.

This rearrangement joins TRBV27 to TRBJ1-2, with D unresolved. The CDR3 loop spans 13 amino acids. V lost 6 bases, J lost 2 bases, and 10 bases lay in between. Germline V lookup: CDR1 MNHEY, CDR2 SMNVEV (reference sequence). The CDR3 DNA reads TGTGCCAGCAGCCATGCCCGGAACTATGGCTACACCTTC. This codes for CASSHARNYGYTF.

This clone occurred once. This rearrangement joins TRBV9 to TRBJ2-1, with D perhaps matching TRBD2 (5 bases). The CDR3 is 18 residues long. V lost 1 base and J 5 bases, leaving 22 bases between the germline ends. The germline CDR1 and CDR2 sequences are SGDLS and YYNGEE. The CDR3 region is CASSVLGSSAPTNNEQFF. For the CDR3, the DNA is TGTGCCAGCAGCGTATTAGGGAGCTCCGCCCCCACCAACAATGAGCAGTTCTTC.

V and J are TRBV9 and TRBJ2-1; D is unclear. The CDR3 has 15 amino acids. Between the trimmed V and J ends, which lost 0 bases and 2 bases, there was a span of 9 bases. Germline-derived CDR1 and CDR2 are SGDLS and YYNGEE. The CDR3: CASSVAGWAYNEQFF. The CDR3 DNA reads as TGTGCCAGCAGCGTAGCTGGTTGGGCCTACAATGAGCAGTTCTTC. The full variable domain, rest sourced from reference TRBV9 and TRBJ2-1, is DSGVTQTPKHLITATGQRVTLRCSPRSGDLSVYWYQQSLDQGLQFLIQYYNGEERAKGNILERFSAQQFPDLHSELNLSSLELGDSALYFCASSVAGWAYNEQFFGPGTRLTVL.

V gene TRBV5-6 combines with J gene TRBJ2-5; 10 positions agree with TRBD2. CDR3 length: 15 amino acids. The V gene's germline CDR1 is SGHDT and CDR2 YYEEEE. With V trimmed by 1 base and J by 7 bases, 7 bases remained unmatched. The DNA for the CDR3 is TGTGCCAGCAGCTTGAGCGGGAGGGCAAAGGGGACCCAGTACTTC. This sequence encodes CASSLSGRAKGTQYF.

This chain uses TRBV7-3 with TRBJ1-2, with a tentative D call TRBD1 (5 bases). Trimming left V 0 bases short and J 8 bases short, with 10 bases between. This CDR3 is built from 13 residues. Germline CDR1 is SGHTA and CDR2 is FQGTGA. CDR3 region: CASSLTGDGGYTF. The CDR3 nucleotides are TGTGCCAGCAGCTTAACGGGGGACGGCGGCTACACCTTC.

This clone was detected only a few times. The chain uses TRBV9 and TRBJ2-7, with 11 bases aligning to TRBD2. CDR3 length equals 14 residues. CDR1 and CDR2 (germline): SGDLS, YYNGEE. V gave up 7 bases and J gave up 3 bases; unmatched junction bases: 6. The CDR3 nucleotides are TGTGCCAGCTCAGAGGGACTAGCGGACTACGAGCAGTACTTC. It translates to CASSEGLADYEQYF.

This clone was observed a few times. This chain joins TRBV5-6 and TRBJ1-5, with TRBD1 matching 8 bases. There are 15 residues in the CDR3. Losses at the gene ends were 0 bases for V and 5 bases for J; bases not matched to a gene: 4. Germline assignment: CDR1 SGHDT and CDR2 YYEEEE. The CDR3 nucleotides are TGTGCCAGCAGCTTGGGGGAACAGGGGGATCAGCCCCAGCATTTT. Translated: CASSLGEQGDQPQHF.

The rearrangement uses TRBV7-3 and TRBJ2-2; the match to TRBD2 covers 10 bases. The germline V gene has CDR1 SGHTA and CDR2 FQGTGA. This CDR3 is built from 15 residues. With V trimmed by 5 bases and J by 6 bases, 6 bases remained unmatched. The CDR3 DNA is TGTGCCAGCAGCCCCCGGACTAGCGGAGCCGGGGAGCTGTTTTTT. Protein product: CASSPRTSGAGELFF.

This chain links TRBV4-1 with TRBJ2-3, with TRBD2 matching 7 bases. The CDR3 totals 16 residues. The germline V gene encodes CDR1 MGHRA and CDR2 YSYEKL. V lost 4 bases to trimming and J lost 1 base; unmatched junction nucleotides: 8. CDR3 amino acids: CASSLGRELGTDTQYF. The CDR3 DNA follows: TGCGCCAGCAGCCTTGGGCGGGAGCTGGGCACAGATACGCAGTATTTT.

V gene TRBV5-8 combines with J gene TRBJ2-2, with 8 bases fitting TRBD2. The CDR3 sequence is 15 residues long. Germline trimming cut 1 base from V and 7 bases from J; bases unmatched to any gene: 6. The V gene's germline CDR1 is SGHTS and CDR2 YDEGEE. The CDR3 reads CASSLLLAGRGELFF. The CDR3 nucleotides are TGTGCCAGCAGCTTGCTCCTAGCGGGCCGCGGGGAGCTGTTTTTT.

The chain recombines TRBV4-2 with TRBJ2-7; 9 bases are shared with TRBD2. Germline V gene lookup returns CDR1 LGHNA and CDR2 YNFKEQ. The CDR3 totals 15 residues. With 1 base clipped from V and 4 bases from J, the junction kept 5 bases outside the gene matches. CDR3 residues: CASSQVASGEYEQYF. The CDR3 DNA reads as TGTGCCAGCAGCCAAGTGGCTAGCGGGGAGTACGAGCAGTACTTC.

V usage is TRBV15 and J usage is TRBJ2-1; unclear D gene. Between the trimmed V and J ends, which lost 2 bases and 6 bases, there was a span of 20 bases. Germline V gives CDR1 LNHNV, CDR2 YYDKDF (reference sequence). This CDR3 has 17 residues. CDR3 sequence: CATSRPDGVGRSNEQFF. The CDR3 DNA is TGTGCCACCAGCAGACCGGATGGGGTTGGAAGGTCCAATGAGCAGTTCTTC.

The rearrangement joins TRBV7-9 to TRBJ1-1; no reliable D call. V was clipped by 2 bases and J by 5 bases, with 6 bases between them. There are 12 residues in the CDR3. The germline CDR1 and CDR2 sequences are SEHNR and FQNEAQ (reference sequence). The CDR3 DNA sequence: TGTGCCAGCAGCTTATCTCGGACTGAAGCTTTCTTT. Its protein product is CASSLSRTEAFF.

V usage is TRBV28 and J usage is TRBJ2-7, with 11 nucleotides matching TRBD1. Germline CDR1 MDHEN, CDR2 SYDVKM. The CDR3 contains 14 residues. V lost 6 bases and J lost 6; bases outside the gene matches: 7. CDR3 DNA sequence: TGTGCCAGCAGCTTGGGGACAGGGGGTCTCGAGCAGTACTTC. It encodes CASSLGTGGLEQYF.

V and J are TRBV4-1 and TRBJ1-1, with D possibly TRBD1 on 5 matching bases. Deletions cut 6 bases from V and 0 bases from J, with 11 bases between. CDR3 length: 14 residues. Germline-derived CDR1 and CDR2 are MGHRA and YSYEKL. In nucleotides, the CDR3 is TGCGCCAGCAGGGGGCTGGGGATGAACACTGAAGCTTTCTTT. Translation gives CASRGLGMNTEAFF.

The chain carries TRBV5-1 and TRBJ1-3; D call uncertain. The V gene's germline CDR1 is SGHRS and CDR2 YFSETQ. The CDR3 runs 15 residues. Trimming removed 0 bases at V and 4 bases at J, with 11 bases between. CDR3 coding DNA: TGCGCCAGCAGCTTGGGAGGGCTTTCCGGAAACACCATATATTTT. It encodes CASSLGGLSGNTIYF.

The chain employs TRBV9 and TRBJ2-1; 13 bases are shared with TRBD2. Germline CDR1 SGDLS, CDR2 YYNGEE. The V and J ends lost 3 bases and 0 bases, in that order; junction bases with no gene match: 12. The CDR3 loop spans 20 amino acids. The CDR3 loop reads CASSARTSGSPGSSYNEQFF. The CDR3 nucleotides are TGTGCCAGCAGCGCTCGGACTAGCGGGAGCCCTGGGAGCTCCTACAATGAGCAGTTCTTC.

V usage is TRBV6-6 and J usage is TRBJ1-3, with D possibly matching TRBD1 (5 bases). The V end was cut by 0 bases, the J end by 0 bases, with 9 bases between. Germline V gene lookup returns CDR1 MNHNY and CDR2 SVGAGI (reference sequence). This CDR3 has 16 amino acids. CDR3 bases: TGTGCCAGCAGTTACTCGGGACGGATCTCTGGAAACACCATATATTTT. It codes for CASSYSGRISGNTIYF.

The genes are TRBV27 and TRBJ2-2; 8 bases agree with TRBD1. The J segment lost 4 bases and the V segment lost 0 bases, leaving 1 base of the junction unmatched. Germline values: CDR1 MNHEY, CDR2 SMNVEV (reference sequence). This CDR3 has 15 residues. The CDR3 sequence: CASSLSGTGTGELFF. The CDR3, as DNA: TGTGCCAGCAGTTTATCCGGGACAGGCACCGGGGAGCTGTTTTTT.

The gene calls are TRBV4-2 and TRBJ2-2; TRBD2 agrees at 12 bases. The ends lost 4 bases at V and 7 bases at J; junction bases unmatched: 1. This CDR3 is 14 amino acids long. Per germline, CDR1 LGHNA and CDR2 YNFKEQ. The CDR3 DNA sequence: TGTGCCAGCAGCCCGGGACTAGCGGGCGGGGAGCTGTTTTTT. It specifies CASSPGLAGGELFF.

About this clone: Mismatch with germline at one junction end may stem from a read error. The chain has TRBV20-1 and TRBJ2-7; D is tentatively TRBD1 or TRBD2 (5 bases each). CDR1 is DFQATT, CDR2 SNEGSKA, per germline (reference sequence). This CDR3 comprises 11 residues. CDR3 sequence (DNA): TGCAGTGCTATCGGCCGCCGGGACGGACACTTC. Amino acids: CSAIGRRDGHF.

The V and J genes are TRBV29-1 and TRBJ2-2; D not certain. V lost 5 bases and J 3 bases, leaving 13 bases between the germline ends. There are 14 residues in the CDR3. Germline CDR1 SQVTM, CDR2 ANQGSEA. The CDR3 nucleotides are TGCAGCGTTTTTCTGAGTACCTACACCGGGGAGCTGTTTTTT. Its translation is CSVFLSTYTGELFF.

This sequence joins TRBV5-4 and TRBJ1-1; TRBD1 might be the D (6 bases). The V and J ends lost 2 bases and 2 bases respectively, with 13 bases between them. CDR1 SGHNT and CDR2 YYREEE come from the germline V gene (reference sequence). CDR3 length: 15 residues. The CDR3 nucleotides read TGTGCCAGCAGCTTTGGGCGACAGGTAAACACTGAAGCTTTCTTT. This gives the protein CASSFGRQVNTEAFF.

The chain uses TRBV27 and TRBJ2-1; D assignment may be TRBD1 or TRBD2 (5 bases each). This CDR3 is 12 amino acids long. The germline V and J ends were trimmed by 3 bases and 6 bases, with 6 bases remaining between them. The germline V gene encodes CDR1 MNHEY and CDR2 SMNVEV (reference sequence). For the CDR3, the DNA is TGTGCCAGCAGTTTGGGGGTCAATGAGCAGTTCTTC. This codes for CASSLGVNEQFF.

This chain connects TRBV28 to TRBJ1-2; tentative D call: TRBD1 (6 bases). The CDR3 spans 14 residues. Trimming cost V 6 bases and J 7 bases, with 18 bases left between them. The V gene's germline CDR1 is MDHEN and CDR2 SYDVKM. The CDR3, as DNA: TGTGCCAGCAGACCGGCGGGGGGGGCAGGTGGCTACACCTTC. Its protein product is CASRPAGGAGGYTF.

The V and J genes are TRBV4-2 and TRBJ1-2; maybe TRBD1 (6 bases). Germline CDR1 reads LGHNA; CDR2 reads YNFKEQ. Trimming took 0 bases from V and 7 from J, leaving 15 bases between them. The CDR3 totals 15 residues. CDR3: CASSQDFTGSFGYTF. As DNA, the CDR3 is TGTGCCAGCAGCCAAGATTTTACAGGGTCCTTTGGCTACACCTTC.

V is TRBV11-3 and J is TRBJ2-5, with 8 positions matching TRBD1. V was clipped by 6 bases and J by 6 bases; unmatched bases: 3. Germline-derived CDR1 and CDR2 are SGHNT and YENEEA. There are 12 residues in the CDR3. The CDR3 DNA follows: TGTGCCAGCAGTAGGACAGGGAAGACCCAGTACTTC. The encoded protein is CASSRTGKTQYF.

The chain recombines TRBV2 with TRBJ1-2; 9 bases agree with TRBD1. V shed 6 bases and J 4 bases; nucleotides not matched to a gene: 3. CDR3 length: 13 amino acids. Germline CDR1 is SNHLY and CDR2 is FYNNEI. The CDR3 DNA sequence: TGTGCCAGCAGAGCGGACAGGGGCTATGGCTACACCTTC. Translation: CASRADRGYGYTF. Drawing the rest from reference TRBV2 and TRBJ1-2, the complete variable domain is EPEVTQTPSHQVTQMGQEVILRCVPISNHLYFYWYRQILGQKVEFLVSFYNNEISEKSEIFDDQFSVERPDGSNFTLKIRSTKLEDSAMYFCASRADRGYGYTFGSGTRLTVV.

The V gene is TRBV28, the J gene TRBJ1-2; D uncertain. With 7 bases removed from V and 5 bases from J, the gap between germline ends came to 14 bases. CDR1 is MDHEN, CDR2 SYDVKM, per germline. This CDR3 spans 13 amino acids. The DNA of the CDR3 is TGTGCCAGCACTCCCCAGGCGGGGTATGGCTACACCTTC. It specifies CASTPQAGYGYTF.

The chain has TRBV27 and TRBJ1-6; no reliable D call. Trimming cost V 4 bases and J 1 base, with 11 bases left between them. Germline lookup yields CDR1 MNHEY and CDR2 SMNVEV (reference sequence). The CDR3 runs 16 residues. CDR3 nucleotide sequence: TGTGCCAGCAGTTCCTCGGCGCGGTCCTATAATTCACCCCTCCACTTT. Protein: CASSSSARSYNSPLHF.